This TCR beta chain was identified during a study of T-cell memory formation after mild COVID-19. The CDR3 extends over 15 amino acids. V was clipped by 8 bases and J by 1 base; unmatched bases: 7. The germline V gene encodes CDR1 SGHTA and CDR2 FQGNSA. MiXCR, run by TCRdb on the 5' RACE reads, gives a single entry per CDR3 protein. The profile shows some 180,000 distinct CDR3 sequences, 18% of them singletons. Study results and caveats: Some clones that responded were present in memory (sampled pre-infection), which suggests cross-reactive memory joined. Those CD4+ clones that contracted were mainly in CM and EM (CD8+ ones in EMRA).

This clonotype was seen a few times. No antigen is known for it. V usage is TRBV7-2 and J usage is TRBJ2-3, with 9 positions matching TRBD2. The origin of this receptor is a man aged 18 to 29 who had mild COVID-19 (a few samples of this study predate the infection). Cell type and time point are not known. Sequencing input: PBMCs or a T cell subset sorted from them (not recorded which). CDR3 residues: CASSTPSGGTDTQYF. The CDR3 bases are TGTGCCAGCTCGACGCCTAGCGGGGGCACAGATACGCAGTATTTT.